This T cell receptor beta chain derives from a study of cytomegalovirus exposure and HLA in healthy donors (TCRdb year 2017). For the study in its entirety: An earlier analysis of some 620 of the donors reported 276 Gb of sequence data and around 100 million unique TCR beta sequences obtained from about 179 million T cells. An early release covering around 630 HLA-typed donors comprised about 300 gigabases of sequencing data and 65 million to 100 million unique TCR sequences. Among the roughly 400 genotyped donors, around 81% belonged to the genetic ancestry cluster associated with self-reported Caucasian donors. The study was designed to test whether signatures of past pathogen exposure could be identified by cataloging public T cell receptors. The study used immunosequencing to profile the T cell repertoires of approximately 630 subjects and linked those repertoires to cytomegalovirus serostatus. A separate validation cohort of more than 100 different subjects was used in addition to the roughly 670-subject first cohort. High-throughput TCR immunosequencing, statistical association of individual TCRs with disease status, and machine learning were combined to predict cytomegalovirus infection status. In a later analysis, previously published TCR beta repertoires from 550 to 700 donors were re-analyzed and high-resolution HLA genotyping was added so that TCR occurrence patterns could be studied. The later analysis used no new phenotypic data to find candidate immune exposures, relying instead on TCR beta sequences and their occurrence across donors. An earlier analysis of 500 to 750 of the donors applied high-throughput TCR beta sequencing to assess whether each TCR beta V gene segment acted as functional or pseudogenic. Donor age, sex, ethnicity and CMV serostatus were compiled together with the repertoire data. Genome-wide SNP genotypes for about three fifths of the roughly 670 donors were used in a later genetic analysis, which treated that subset as a discovery cohort. Every discovery cohort repertoire had been produced on one sequencing platform. Class I and class II HLA loci were covered by the typing at four-digit resolution. The number of donors typed differed by locus, with 629-630 for A, B, C, DRB1 and DQB1, around 500 for DQA1, over 600 for DPA1, and approximately 470 for DPB1. Four or five DR-DQ haplotypes were handled as single units for association and clustering, since linkage in the cohort was strong. Among a few hundred genotyped donors of the cohort, an average of about 240,000 unique TCR beta nucleotide sequences were sequenced per donor, about a sixth of them non-productive.

The full study reports these points: Because some donors lacked HLA typing at each locus, the association tests relied only on the typed subset. A later analysis found that TCR association rates varied across HLA loci, with DRB1 alleles showing the most associated TCRs and HLA-C alleles the fewest. Immune exposure information for the cohort was limited to CMV serostatus. Compared with the 666-donor mean, donors in an Asian-associated ancestry cluster had fewer N-insertions in productive TCRs, according to a later genetic analysis. In the study, about 150 TCR beta chains were listed as associated with cytomegalovirus. In an earlier analysis of some 500 of the donors, most TCR beta V segments were observed in productive rearrangements about 90% or about 30% of the time, broadly matching IMGT annotations. A later analysis found that HLA-associated TCR beta chains were more clonally expanded and had lower generation probabilities than equally common non-associated chains. Most TCR sequences were seen in very few donors, while some public TCRs were found in many individuals. A cluster of highly shared sequence variants was judged likely to represent a technical artifact of the sequencing pipeline. Roughly uniform sequencing depth across donors was assumed in presence/absence analyses, although this assumption may not hold. According to a later analysis, most CMV-associated TCR beta chains appeared to be HLA-restricted, and the HLA associations seemed to be driven largely by CMV exposure. Cytomegalovirus status was reported to be diagnosed by the classifier with high specificity and sensitivity in both the original and validation cohorts. Strong co-occurrence of HLA alleles, especially DR and DQ, made assigning TCR associations to individual alleles difficult. Seventeen rarely observed V segments, including chromosome 9 orphons, were excluded from the earlier analysis of 550 to 700 of the donors because counts were too low. A later genetic analysis associated a missense DCLRE1C variant with V-gene and J-gene trimming of TCR beta chains, and an independent cohort replicated the association. A few of the identified cytomegalovirus-associated TCR beta chains were confirmed in vitro to be specific for cytomegalovirus antigens. According to the authors, the approach could potentially be generalized to other disease states and immunological phenotypes. At a false discovery rate of 0.05, a later analysis linked approximately 18,000 TCR beta sequences to specific HLA alleles. A further reported finding was that TCR beta sequences accurately predicted the HLA-A and HLA-B alleles for most subjects in the first cohort. Linkage disequilibrium might explain the correlated functional status among segregating V segments, but an unknown experimental factor could not be ruled out. This cohort had only TCR beta chains sequenced, and the lack of alpha or paired-chain data limited which features could be detected. A later analysis reported that several top co-occurrence clusters appeared linked to parvovirus B19, influenza, CMV and Epstein-Barr virus.

The method behind the library was the immunoSEQ multiplex PCR assay. For the multiplex PCR, a mixture combining 60 forward primers for TCR Vbeta segments and 13 reverse primers for TCR Jbeta segments was used. The CDR3 region of rearranged TCR beta genes was amplified from genomic DNA by a multiplex PCR assay. On the Illumina HiSeq System, the amplified TCR beta libraries were sequenced as 87-base-pair reads. From the authors' description of their analysis: In a later analysis, 70 million to 95 million unique TCR beta chains were counted across the roughly 670 repertoires, and roughly 11 million of these chains were shared by at least two donors. Raw reads were error-corrected and collapsed into unique sequences with a nearest-neighbor algorithm that merged closely related sequences to remove PCR and sequencing errors. V, D and J gene segments were assigned by aligning CDR3 sequences to IMGT reference sequences. Each retained sequence needed at least a six-nucleotide match to both a V gene segment and a J gene segment. Rearrangements were called productive when the CDR3 lacked stop codons and stayed in frame with V and J; all others were non-productive. Following IMGT convention, CDR3 was defined as the stretch from the second conserved V-encoded cysteine up to the conserved J-encoded phenylalanine. Sequences without an unambiguous match to a single V gene segment were excluded from the earlier analysis of a few hundred of the donors. In an earlier analysis of roughly 500 of the donors, V segments were called functional above 56.7% productive rearrangements and were called segregating when the between-donor standard deviation exceeded 5%. A statistical classification framework was built to diagnose cytomegalovirus status from the catalog of TCR beta chain sequences. V and J gene assignment, in a later analysis, came from comparing TCR nucleotide sequences with IMGT/GENE-DB human TR gene sequences. A later analysis assigned CDR3 sequences and most-parsimonious VDJ recombination scenarios with the TCRdist pipeline. In a later analysis, every TCR beta chain was defined by the combination of its CDR3 amino acid sequence and its V-gene family, and reads without a unique V-gene family were dropped. To address suspected cross-contamination and a sequencing artifact, a later analysis removed 592 highly shared, low-generation-probability nucleotide sequences. For each public chain, a later analysis derived a clonal expansion index from normalized ranks of inferred template counts within each repertoire. Generation probabilities in a later analysis came from a VDJ recombination model fitted to out-of-frame rearrangements, and those results were checked against IGoR. A later analysis scored TCR-TCR, TCR-HLA and TCR-CMV co-occurrence with hypergeometric tests, applying a repertoire-size bias correction to TCR pairs. False discovery rates were estimated in a later analysis by permuting HLA or CMV assignments 20 times. In a later analysis, co-occurring TCRs were grouped with DBSCAN, and TCRdist sequence similarity was added when clustering was performed within HLA-allele-positive subsets. Repertoires with fewer than 30,000 or more than 120,000 public chains were left out of co-occurrence clustering, as were four to six repertoires with anomalous nucleotide sharing. This is the immuneACCESS table as TCRdb keeps it, with only in-frame sequences that have V and J called. A part of the clones is gone; compared with another copy, unresolved V genes explain less than half, and the rest is unexplained. D and trimming were read from the DNA, whereas the V and J calls and clone size are those reported in that table. The sample records approximately 69,000 clones, about 80% of which are singletons. The ten largest clones capture roughly 3.5% of the sample.

The cohort was made up of 666 healthy bone marrow donors. Cohort members were all nominally healthy when sampled, although unrecorded immune exposures were likely present. The donor tested CMV seronegative, placing the donor among the 350 or so seronegative members of the cohort. A peripheral blood sample was provided by each donor, and peripheral blood mononuclear cells were used for TCR beta sequencing. Genomic DNA extraction from the blood cell samples was performed with the Qiagen DNeasy Blood Extraction Kit. Turning to this clone: Its binding antigen is unknown. Nothing much larger sits one base from this clone, and base qualities are not available.

The receptor was isolated from a man between 18 and 35 years old in good health and CMV-seronegative. Sequencing was carried out using PBMCs.

The CDR3 protein: CASSKDLTGGYVYGYTF. Here is the DNA: TGTGCCAGTAGTAAAGACCTGACAGGGGGCTACGTCTATGGCTACACCTTC. In this chain, TRBV19 is recombined with TRBJ1-2, with 10 bases aligning to TRBD1. Here V drops 4 bases and J drops 4 bases, and the junction holds 12 bases not matched to any gene. Measured from the cysteine to the phenylalanine, the CDR3 is 17 residues long. Only the CDR3 region is kept as DNA, spanning 51 bases read in frame from base 1. Per the germline V gene (reference sequence), LNHDA is the CDR1 and SQIVND is the CDR2.